This is a list of T cell receptor beta chains from one sample in a study of T-cell reconstitution after alpha-beta-depleted transplantation in children. TCRdb used MiXCR to reprocess the PCR reads, holding one entry per CDR3 protein. This sample has roughly 100,000 distinct CDR3 sequences; 6% to 9% occur once, and the top ten carry around 15%. Specimen: PBMCs, collected before TCRalphabeta/CD19-depleted stem cell transplant. The receptors stem from a boy younger than 10 with acute lymphoblastic leukemia, due to receive a stem cell transplant. Each CDR3 is given with its conserved first and last residue. The D gene is left open where the match is weak. Only some rows state a clone size, as once, few, many or a class for expanded clones.

abundance: NA
d_gene: NA
v_gene: TRBV28
j_gene: TRBJ2-5
CDR3aa: CASSFVGGRETQYF
CDR3nt: TGTGCCAGCAGTTTCGTGGGGGGACGCGAGACCCAGTACTTC

abundance: many
d_gene: NA
v_gene: TRBV28
j_gene: TRBJ2-4
CDR3aa: CASSFIAKNIQYF
CDR3nt: TGTGCCAGCAGTTTTATAGCCAAAAACATTCAGTACTTC

abundance: NA
d_gene: TRBD2
v_gene: TRBV27
j_gene: TRBJ2-5
CDR3aa: CASSDKRGIQETQYF
CDR3nt: TGTGCCAGCAGTGACAAGCGGGGGATCCAAGAGACCCAGTACTTC

abundance: many
d_gene: NA
v_gene: TRBV11-2
j_gene: TRBJ1-2
CDR3aa: CASSHSDGLRGYTF
CDR3nt: TGTGCCAGCAGCCACTCGGACGGCTTACGAGGCTACACCTTC

abundance: NA
d_gene: NA
v_gene: TRBV5-4
j_gene: TRBJ1-2
CDR3aa: CASSLAGSYGYTF
CDR3nt: TGTGCCAGCAGCTTGGCGGGCAGCTATGGCTACACCTTC

abundance: few
d_gene: TRBD1
v_gene: TRBV15
j_gene: TRBJ1-1
CDR3aa: CATSKGTGGTEAFF
CDR3nt: TGTGCCACCAGCAAAGGGACAGGGGGGACTGAAGCTTTCTTT

abundance: few
d_gene: NA
v_gene: TRBV4-3
j_gene: TRBJ1-2
CDR3aa: CASSQGAWGANYGYTF
CDR3nt: TGCGCCAGCAGCCAAGGGGCCTGGGGGGCCAACTATGGCTACACCTTC

abundance: few
d_gene: NA
v_gene: TRBV18
j_gene: TRBJ1-1
CDR3aa: CASSPPGLMNTEAFF
CDR3nt: TGTGCCAGCTCACCCCCAGGCCTGATGAACACTGAAGCTTTCTTT

abundance: few
d_gene: TRBD1
v_gene: TRBV2
j_gene: TRBJ2-7
CDR3aa: CASSDSDRAYEQYF
CDR3nt: TGTGCCAGCAGTGATTCGGACAGGGCCTACGAGCAGTACTTC

abundance: many
d_gene: NA
v_gene: TRBV25-1
j_gene: TRBJ1-1
CDR3aa: CASSEWEGVTFF
CDR3nt: TGTGCCAGCAGTGAATGGGAGGGGGTAACTTTCTTT

abundance: few
d_gene: NA
v_gene: TRBV6-4
j_gene: TRBJ1-1
CDR3aa: CASRLTGNSEAFF
CDR3nt: TGTGCCAGCAGGCTGACGGGGAACAGTGAAGCTTTCTTT

abundance: many
d_gene: NA
v_gene: TRBV20-1
j_gene: TRBJ1-2
CDR3aa: CSARSRSEIYGYTF
CDR3nt: TGCAGTGCTAGATCACGCTCCGAGATCTATGGCTACACCTTC

abundance: few
d_gene: NA
v_gene: TRBV7-2
j_gene: TRBJ1-3
CDR3aa: CASSLVPADSGNTIYF
CDR3nt: TGTGCCAGCAGCTTAGTACCCGCGGACTCTGGAAACACCATATATTTT

abundance: few
d_gene: NA
v_gene: TRBV28
j_gene: TRBJ1-3
CDR3aa: CASTEGYLGNTIYF
CDR3nt: TGTGCCAGCACCGAGGGATACCTTGGAAACACCATATATTTT

abundance: few
d_gene: TRBD2
v_gene: TRBV10-2
j_gene: TRBJ2-7
CDR3aa: CASSDPSGDTISSYEQYF
CDR3nt: TGCGCCAGCAGTGACCCTAGCGGGGATACTATAAGCTCCTACGAGCAGTACTTC

abundance: NA
d_gene: NA
v_gene: TRBV4-3
j_gene: TRBJ1-3
CDR3aa: CASSQVRIGGRNTIYF
CDR3nt: TGCGCCAGCAGCCAAGTCAGGATCGGAGGCCGAAACACCATATATTTT

abundance: NA
d_gene: NA
v_gene: TRBV5-1
j_gene: TRBJ1-1
CDR3aa: CASSPLRTVNTEAFF
CDR3nt: TGCGCCAGCAGCCCCTTACGGACAGTGAACACTGAAGCTTTCTTT

abundance: many
d_gene: TRBD1
v_gene: TRBV4-1
j_gene: TRBJ2-2
CDR3aa: CASTRQGAGTGELFF
CDR3nt: TGCGCCAGCACACGACAGGGGGCGGGCACCGGGGAGCTGTTTTTT

abundance: many
d_gene: NA
v_gene: TRBV20-1
j_gene: TRBJ2-2
CDR3aa: CSAPSGGPGTGELFF
CDR3nt: TGCAGTGCCCCATCTGGCGGGCCAGGGACCGGGGAGCTGTTTTTT

abundance: few
d_gene: NA
v_gene: TRBV20-1
j_gene: TRBJ2-5
CDR3aa: CSASNGGPNQETQYF
CDR3nt: TGCAGTGCTAGTAACGGGGGCCCTAACCAAGAGACCCAGTACTTC

abundance: NA
d_gene: TRBD2
v_gene: TRBV6-2/TRBV6-3
j_gene: TRBJ2-7
CDR3aa: CASRESAGGRGYEQYF
CDR3nt: TGTGCCAGCAGGGAATCCGCGGGGGGCCGGGGTTACGAGCAGTACTTC

abundance: many
d_gene: TRBD2
v_gene: TRBV6-2/TRBV6-3
j_gene: TRBJ2-1
CDR3aa: CASSYSIEAGGHSYNEQFF
CDR3nt: TGTGCCAGCAGTTACTCGATAGAGGCGGGGGGCCACTCCTACAATGAGCAGTTCTTC

abundance: many
d_gene: NA
v_gene: TRBV27
j_gene: TRBJ2-2
CDR3aa: CASSGGTATGELFF
CDR3nt: TGTGCCAGCAGTGGGGGGACAGCCACCGGGGAGCTGTTTTTT

abundance: few
d_gene: NA
v_gene: TRBV6-4
j_gene: TRBJ2-3
CDR3aa: CASNAGTSTDTQYF
CDR3nt: TGTGCCAGCAATGCCGGGACCTCAACAGATACGCAGTATTTT

abundance: few
d_gene: TRBD2
v_gene: TRBV5-1
j_gene: TRBJ2-1
CDR3aa: CASSFVGGGTYNEQFF
CDR3nt: TGCGCCAGCAGCTTCGTTGGGGGAGGGACCTACAATGAGCAGTTCTTC

abundance: few
d_gene: TRBD2
v_gene: TRBV18
j_gene: TRBJ2-7
CDR3aa: CASSRYGGGDEQYF
CDR3nt: TGTGCCAGCTCGCGCTACGGGGGGGGCGACGAGCAGTACTTC

abundance: NA
d_gene: TRBD2
v_gene: TRBV5-1
j_gene: TRBJ2-7
CDR3aa: CASGRDGSSYEQYF
CDR3nt: TGCGCCAGTGGGAGGGACGGGAGCTCCTACGAGCAGTACTTC

abundance: many
d_gene: NA
v_gene: TRBV6-2/TRBV6-3
j_gene: TRBJ1-2
CDR3aa: CASRPDLYGYTF
CDR3nt: TGTGCCAGCCGGCCCGACCTATATGGCTACACCTTC

abundance: many
d_gene: NA
v_gene: TRBV29-1
j_gene: TRBJ1-2
CDR3aa: CSVVKGDKGYTF
CDR3nt: TGCAGCGTTGTCAAAGGGGACAAAGGCTACACCTTC

abundance: few
d_gene: NA
v_gene: TRBV10-3
j_gene: TRBJ2-7
CDR3aa: CAISWDYTYEQYF
CDR3nt: TGTGCCATCAGCTGGGATTACACCTACGAGCAGTACTTC

abundance: many
d_gene: NA
v_gene: TRBV29-1
j_gene: TRBJ1-1
CDR3aa: CSVTPQETEAFF
CDR3nt: TGCAGCGTGACCCCCCAGGAGACTGAAGCTTTCTTT

abundance: NA
d_gene: TRBD2
v_gene: TRBV20-1
j_gene: TRBJ2-5
CDR3aa: CSASRLAEIQETQYF
CDR3nt: TGCAGTGCTAGCCGACTAGCGGAGATCCAAGAGACCCAGTACTTC